This T cell receptor (beta chain) was sequenced during a study of cytomegalovirus exposure and HLA in healthy donors listed by TCRdb under 2017. About the study as a whole: A later analysis indicated that the 110 or so validation repertoires were generated on the platform also employed for the 700 or so repertoires of the first cohort. High-throughput TCR immunosequencing, statistical association of individual TCRs with disease status, and machine learning were combined to predict cytomegalovirus infection status. The aim of the study was to test whether cataloging public T cell receptors could identify signatures of past pathogen exposure. In addition to the first cohort of 650 to 750 subjects, a separate validation cohort of 120 different subjects was used.

The CDR3 spans 17 residues, from the cysteine through the phenylalanine. Only the CDR3 portion is preserved as DNA: 51 bases, with reading frame beginning at the first base. With regard to this clone: It has no known antigen specificity. No much larger clonotype is one base removed from it; base qualities were not supplied.

The donors belonged to the validation cohort of over a hundred subjects, which was separate from the approximately 700-subject first cohort. The paper as a whole reports these results and caveats: Most TCR sequences were seen in very few donors, while some public TCRs were found in many individuals. A few of the identified cytomegalovirus-associated TCR beta chains were confirmed in vitro to be specific for cytomegalovirus antigens. The study gave a list of under 200 TCR beta chains associated with cytomegalovirus. The classifier was reported to diagnose cytomegalovirus status with high specificity and sensitivity in both the original and validation cohorts. All 120 or so repertoires were used to score co-occurrence in the validation cohort in a later analysis, because that analysis had no HLA typing for the cohort. It was suggested by the authors that the approach could potentially be generalized to other disease states and immunological phenotypes. In a later analysis, TCRs clustered in the first cohort were found to also tend to co-occur in the 110 or so validation repertoires, with 94% of cluster scores above 0.

The library relied on the immunoSEQ multiplex PCR assay. In the original analysis: A statistical classification framework was developed to diagnose cytomegalovirus status using the catalog of TCR beta chain sequences. Here the immuneACCESS table is served through TCRdb, limited to in-frame sequences with V and J called. Missing clones are a known gap in these copies; in checked studies unresolved V genes cover under half, and the rest lacks a known reason. V, J and clone size derive from that table, while D and trimming were established from the DNA sequence. The sample yields about 98,000 clones; less than 95% were counted once. Jointly, the top ten make up 0.7% to 0.9% of the sample.

Sequencing was performed on PBMCs. The sequence links TRBV21-1 to TRBJ2-7; the table gives TRBD1 as D, unverified against the DNA. TRBV21-1 is described as a pseudogene. The origin of this receptor is a woman aged 18-29 years in good health and CMV-seronegative. CDR3 protein: CASSPTAGQRTSYEQYF. The DNA is as follows: TGTGCCAGCAGCCCGACTGCAGGACAGAGAACCTCCTACGAGCAGTACTTC.